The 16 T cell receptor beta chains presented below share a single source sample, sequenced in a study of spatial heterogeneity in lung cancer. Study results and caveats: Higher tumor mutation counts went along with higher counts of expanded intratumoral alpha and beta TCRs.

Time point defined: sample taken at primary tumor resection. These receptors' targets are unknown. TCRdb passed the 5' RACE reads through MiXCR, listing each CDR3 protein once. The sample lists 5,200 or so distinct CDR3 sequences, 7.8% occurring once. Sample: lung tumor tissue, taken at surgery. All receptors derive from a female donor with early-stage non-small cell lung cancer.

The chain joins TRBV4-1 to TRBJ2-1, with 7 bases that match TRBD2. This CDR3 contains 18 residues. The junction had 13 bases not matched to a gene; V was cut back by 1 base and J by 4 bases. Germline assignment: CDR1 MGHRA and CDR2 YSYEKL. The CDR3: CASSQAPSGSPPYNEQFF. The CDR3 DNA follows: TGCGCCAGCAGCCAAGCACCTAGCGGATCGCCCCCTTACAATGAGCAGTTCTTC.

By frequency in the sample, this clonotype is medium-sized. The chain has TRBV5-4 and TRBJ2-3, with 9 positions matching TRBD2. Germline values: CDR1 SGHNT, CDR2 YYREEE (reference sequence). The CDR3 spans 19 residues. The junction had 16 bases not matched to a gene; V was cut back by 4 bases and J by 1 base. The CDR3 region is CASSTDLVAGVFGTDTQYF. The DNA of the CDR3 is TGTGCCAGCAGCACTGATCTGGTAGCGGGGGTTTTCGGCACAGATACGCAGTATTTT.

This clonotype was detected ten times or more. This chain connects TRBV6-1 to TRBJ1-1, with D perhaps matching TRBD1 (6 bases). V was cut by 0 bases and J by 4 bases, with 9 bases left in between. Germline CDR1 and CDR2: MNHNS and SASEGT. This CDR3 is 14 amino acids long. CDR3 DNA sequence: TGTGCCAGCAGTGAAGCCCCAGGGGTCACTGAAGCTTTCTTT. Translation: CASSEAPGVTEAFF.

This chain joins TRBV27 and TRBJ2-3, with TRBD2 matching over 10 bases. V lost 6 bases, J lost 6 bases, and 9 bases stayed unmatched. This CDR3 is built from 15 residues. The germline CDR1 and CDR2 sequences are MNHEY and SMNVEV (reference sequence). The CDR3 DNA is TGTGCCAGCAGCCTTCTAGCGGGAGTTAGTGATACGCAGTATTTT. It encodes CASSLLAGVSDTQYF.

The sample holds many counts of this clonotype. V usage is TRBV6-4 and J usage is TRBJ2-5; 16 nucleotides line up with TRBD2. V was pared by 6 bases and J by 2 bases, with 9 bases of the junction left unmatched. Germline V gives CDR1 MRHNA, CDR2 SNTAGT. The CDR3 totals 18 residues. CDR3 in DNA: TGTGCCAGCAGCGCGGGACTAGCGGGAGGGCGGGGACAAGAGACCCAGTACTTC. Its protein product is CASSAGLAGGRGQETQYF.

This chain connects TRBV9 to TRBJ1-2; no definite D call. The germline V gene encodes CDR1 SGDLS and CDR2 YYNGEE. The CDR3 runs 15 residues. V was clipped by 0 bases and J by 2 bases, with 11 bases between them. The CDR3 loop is CASSVASEQNYGYTF. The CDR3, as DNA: TGTGCCAGCAGCGTAGCCTCAGAACAGAACTATGGCTACACCTTC.

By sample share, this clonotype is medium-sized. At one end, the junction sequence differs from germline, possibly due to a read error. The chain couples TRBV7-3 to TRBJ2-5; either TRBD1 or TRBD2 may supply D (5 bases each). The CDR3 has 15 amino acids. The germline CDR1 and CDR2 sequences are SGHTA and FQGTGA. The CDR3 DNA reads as TGTGCCAGCAGCCCAGGGACCGCTTACCAGGAGACCCAGTACTTC. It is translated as CASSPGTAYQETQYF.

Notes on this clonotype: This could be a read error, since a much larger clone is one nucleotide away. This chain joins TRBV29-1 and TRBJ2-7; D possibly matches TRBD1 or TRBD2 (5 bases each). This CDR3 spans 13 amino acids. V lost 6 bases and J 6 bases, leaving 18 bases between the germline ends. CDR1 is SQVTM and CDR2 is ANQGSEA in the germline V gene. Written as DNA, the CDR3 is TGCAGCGTCGCTACTGACGGGGCGGGCGAGCAGTACTTC. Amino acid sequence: CSVATDGAGEQYF.

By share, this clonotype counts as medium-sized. The CDR3 protein is CATEGQGAYLEAFF. In nucleotides, the CDR3 is TGTGCCACCGAGGGGCAGGGGGCCTACCTTGAAGCTTTCTTT. This sequence joins TRBV7-2 and TRBJ1-1, with 8 bases that match TRBD1. The CDR3 length is 14 residues. Germline loops: CDR1 SGHTA, CDR2 FQGNSA. V shed 10 bases, J shed 7 bases, and the junction held 14 bases outside the gene matches.

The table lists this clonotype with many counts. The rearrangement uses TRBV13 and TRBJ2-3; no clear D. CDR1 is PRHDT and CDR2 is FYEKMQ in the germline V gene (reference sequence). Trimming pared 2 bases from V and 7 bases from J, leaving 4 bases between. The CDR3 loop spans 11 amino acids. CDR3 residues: CASSLRHTQYF. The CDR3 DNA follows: TGTGCCAGCAGCTTAAGGCATACGCAGTATTTT. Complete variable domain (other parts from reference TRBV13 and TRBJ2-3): AAGVIQSPRHLIKEKRETATLKCYPIPRHDTVYWYQQGPGQDPQFLISFYEKMQSDKGSIPDRFSAQQFSDYHSELNMSSLELGDSALYFCASSLRHTQYFGPGTRLTVL.

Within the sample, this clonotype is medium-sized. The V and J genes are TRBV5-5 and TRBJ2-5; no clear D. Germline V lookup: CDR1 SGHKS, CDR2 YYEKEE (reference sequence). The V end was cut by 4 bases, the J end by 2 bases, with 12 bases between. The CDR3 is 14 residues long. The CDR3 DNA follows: TGTGCCAGCAGCCAAACGGGCGGTCAAGAGACCCAGTACTTC. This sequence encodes CASSQTGGQETQYF. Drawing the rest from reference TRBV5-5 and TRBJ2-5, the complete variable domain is DAGVTQSPTHLIKTRGQQVTLRCSPISGHKSVSWYQQVLGQGPQFIFQYYEKEERGRGNFPDRFSARQFPNYSSELNVNALLLGDSALYLCASSQTGGQETQYFGPGTRLLVL.

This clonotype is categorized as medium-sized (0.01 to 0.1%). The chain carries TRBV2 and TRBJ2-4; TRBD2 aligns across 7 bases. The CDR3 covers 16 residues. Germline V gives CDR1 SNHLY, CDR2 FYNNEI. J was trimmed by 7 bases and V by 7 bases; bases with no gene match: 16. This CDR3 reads CASNEGLKAGRNIQYF. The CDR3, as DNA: TGTGCCAGCAACGAAGGGTTGAAAGCGGGGAGGAACATTCAGTACTTC.

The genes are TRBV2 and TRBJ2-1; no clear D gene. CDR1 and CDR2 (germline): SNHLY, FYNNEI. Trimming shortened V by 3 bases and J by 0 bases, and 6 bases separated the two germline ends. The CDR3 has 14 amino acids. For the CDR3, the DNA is TGTGCCAGCAGTGATCGTAACTCCTACAATGAGCAGTTCTTC. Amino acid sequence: CASSDRNSYNEQFF.

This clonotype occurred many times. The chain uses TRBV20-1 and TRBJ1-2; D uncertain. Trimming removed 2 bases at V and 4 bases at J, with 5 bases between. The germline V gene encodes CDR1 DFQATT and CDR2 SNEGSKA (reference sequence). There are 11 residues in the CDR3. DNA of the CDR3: TGCAGTGCTAGAAACAGCTATGGCTACACCTTC. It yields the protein CSARNSYGYTF.

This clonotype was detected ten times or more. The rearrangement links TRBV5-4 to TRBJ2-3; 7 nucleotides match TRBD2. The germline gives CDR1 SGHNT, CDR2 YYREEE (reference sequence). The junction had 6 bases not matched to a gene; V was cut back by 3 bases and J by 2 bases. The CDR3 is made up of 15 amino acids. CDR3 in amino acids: CASSSKGLNTDTQYF. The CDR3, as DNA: TGTGCCAGCAGCTCCAAGGGACTAAACACAGATACGCAGTATTTT.

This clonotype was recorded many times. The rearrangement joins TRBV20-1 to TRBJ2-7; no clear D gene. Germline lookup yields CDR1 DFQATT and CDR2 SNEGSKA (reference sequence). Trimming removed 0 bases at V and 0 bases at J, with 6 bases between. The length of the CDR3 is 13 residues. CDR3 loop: CSARDVYSYEQYF. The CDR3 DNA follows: TGCAGTGCTAGAGATGTCTACTCCTACGAGCAGTACTTC.